Following are 31 T cell receptor beta chains from one sample sequenced in a study of vaccination effects on CD4 cells after COVID-19. Expansion with viral peptide pools was applied to antigen-specific CD4+ T cells by the ViraFEST assay prior to sequencing. Culture proceeded for under twelve days, and CD4+ T cells were then isolated. From March to December 2020, the person had a SARS-CoV-2 infection that was confirmed by PCR. Produced via immunoSEQ multiplex PCR; TCRdb's table is partial and in-frame only. Counted here are more than 15,000 clones, roughly 72% occurring once; the ten biggest clones make up about 15%. What these receptors recognize is not known. Here the sequenced sample was CD4+ T cells from PBMCs cultured with SARS-CoV-2 spike peptides, taken before COVID-19 vaccination. These receptors came from a human donor who had a prior SARS-CoV-2 infection.

This clone occurred once. The chain is built from TRBV7-9 and TRBJ1-2, with 7 bases that match TRBD1. V lost 5 bases and J lost 3; bases outside the gene matches: 9. Germline CDR1 reads SEHNR; CDR2 reads FQNEAQ (reference sequence). This CDR3 is 15 amino acids long. DNA of the CDR3: TGTGCCAGCAGCAAGTCCACAGGGGACTACTATGGCTACACCTTC. Translated: CASSKSTGDYYGYTF.

V is TRBV19 and J is TRBJ2-3, with a tentative D call TRBD2 (5 bases). V was clipped by 6 bases and J by 4 bases, with 14 bases between them. The CDR3 is 14 residues long. Germline values: CDR1 LNHDA, CDR2 SQIVND (reference sequence). CDR3 DNA sequence: TGTGCCAGTAGGCCGGGATCATTGGCAGATACGCAGTATTTT. It translates to CASRPGSLADTQYF.

The chain recombines TRBV7-3 with TRBJ2-2; D is ambiguous. CDR3 size: 13 residues. V was clipped by 4 bases and J by 8 bases, with 11 bases between them. In germline, CDR1 is SGHTA, CDR2 FQGTGA. CDR3 residues: CASSSIMEGELFF. CDR3 coding DNA: TGTGCCAGCAGCTCGATAATGGAAGGGGAGCTGTTTTTT. Full variable domain (outside the CDR3, taken from reference TRBV7-3 and TRBJ2-2): GAGVSQTPSNKVTEKGKYVELRCDPISGHTALYWYRQSLGQGPEFLIYFQGTGAADDSGLPNDRFFAVRPEGSVSTLKIQRTERGDSAVYLCASSSIMEGELFFGEGSRLTVL.

The chain joins TRBV4-2 to TRBJ2-3, with 7 bases lining up with TRBD2. The CDR3 runs 16 residues. Germline loops: CDR1 LGHNA, CDR2 YNFKEQ. The V segment lost 4 bases and the J segment 0 bases; nucleotides outside the gene matches: 7. This CDR3 reads CASSLNSGASTDTQYF. The CDR3 DNA follows: TGTGCCAGCAGCCTCAACAGCGGGGCGAGCACAGATACGCAGTATTTT.

This chain connects TRBV6-5 to TRBJ2-3, with 9 bases matching TRBD1. Looked up from germline, CDR1 is MNHEY and CDR2 is SVGAGI. V was pared by 6 bases and J by 6 bases, with 10 bases of the junction left unmatched. CDR3 length: 15 amino acids. The CDR3 region is CASSFGQGRVDTQYF. CDR3 nucleotide sequence: TGTGCCAGCAGCTTCGGACAGGGGAGAGTGGATACGCAGTATTTT.

The chain employs TRBV24-1 and TRBJ2-5, with D maybe TRBD2 (6 bases). Trimming pared 1 base from V and 5 bases from J, leaving 13 bases between. This CDR3 is 15 amino acids long. Germline-derived CDR1 and CDR2 are KGHDR and SFDVKD. For the CDR3, the DNA is TGTGCCACCAGTGATTTTTTTCGCGGGGAGGAGACCCAGTACTTC. It translates to CATSDFFRGEETQYF.

CDR3 in amino acids: CASSPGQGITYQETQYF. The CDR3 DNA is TGTGCCAGCAGCCCGGGACAGGGAATCACTTACCAAGAGACCCAGTACTTC. The gene calls are TRBV7-3 and TRBJ2-5, with TRBD1 matching over 9 bases. The germline gives CDR1 SGHTA, CDR2 FQGTGA. The CDR3 loop spans 17 amino acids. Trimming cost V 5 bases and J 0 bases; bases outside gene matches: 10.

J is TRBJ2-3 and V is TRBV6-6, with a tentative D call TRBD2 (6 bases). The V end lost 6 bases, the J end lost 0 bases, and 10 bases lay between the germline ends. Germline loops: CDR1 MNHNY, CDR2 SVGAGI (reference sequence). The CDR3 spans 14 residues. The CDR3 region has the DNA TGTGCCAGCAGACAAAGCGGGAGCACAGATACGCAGTATTTT. Encoded protein: CASRQSGSTDTQYF.

The V gene is TRBV18, the J gene TRBJ1-2; no clear D gene. The germline V and J ends were trimmed by 3 bases and 2 bases, with 7 bases remaining between them. CDR3 length: 13 amino acids. CDR1 and CDR2 (germline): KGHSH, LQKENI. CDR3: CASSPTANYGYTF. DNA of the CDR3: TGTGCCAGCTCACCGACGGCAAACTATGGCTACACCTTC.

This sequence joins TRBV7-8 and TRBJ2-1; D tentatively reads TRBD1 or TRBD2 (5 bases each). V was shortened by 5 bases and J by 9 bases, with 20 bases between the two germline ends. The CDR3 runs 15 residues. Germline V lookup: CDR1 SGHVS, CDR2 FQNEAQ. The DNA of the CDR3 is TGTGCCAGCAGCCCCCCGGGACCTACTCGGGGTGAGCAGTTCTTC. Translation gives CASSPPGPTRGEQFF.

J is TRBJ2-1 and V is TRBV9; tentatively, D is TRBD1 (5 bases). Germline lookup yields CDR1 SGDLS and CDR2 YYNGEE. V shed 0 bases and J shed 8 bases, with 15 bases lying between them. This CDR3 comprises 15 residues. The CDR3 reads CASSVGRGQGDEQFF. Written as DNA, the CDR3 is TGTGCCAGCAGCGTAGGTAGGGGTCAAGGGGATGAGCAGTTCTTC.

This clone was seen a single time. This chain links TRBV18 with TRBJ2-1; 7 bases are a match to TRBD2. J was trimmed by 5 bases and V by 5 bases; bases with no gene match: 12. Per germline, CDR1 KGHSH and CDR2 LQKENI. This CDR3 has 16 residues. The CDR3 spells CASSGTRDAGDNEQFF. Written as DNA, the CDR3 is TGTGCCAGCTCAGGAACCCGGGACGCGGGAGACAATGAGCAGTTCTTC.

V gene TRBV29-1 combines with J gene TRBJ2-7; maybe TRBD1 (5 bases). Germline CDR1 SQVTM, CDR2 ANQGSEA. Deletions cut 4 bases from V and 6 bases from J, with 13 bases between. The CDR3 length is 12 residues. DNA of the CDR3: TGCAGCGTTGGGGGCGGCCGTACCGAGCAGTACTTC. The encoded protein is CSVGGGRTEQYF.

A single count supports this clone. The chain uses TRBV29-1 and TRBJ2-2, with D maybe TRBD1 (5 bases). The CDR3 consists of 13 residues. Trimming took 4 bases from V and 2 from J, leaving 8 bases between them. Germline assignment: CDR1 SQVTM and CDR2 ANQGSEA. CDR3 loop: CSVVRTNTGELFF. CDR3 in DNA: TGCAGCGTTGTAAGGACAAACACCGGGGAGCTGTTTTTT.

This clone was counted between two and nine times. V is TRBV7-2 and J is TRBJ1-4; D is unresolved. This CDR3 region has 14 residues. The germline CDR1 and CDR2 sequences are SGHTA and FQGNSA. The V end lost 5 bases, the J end lost 5 bases, and 12 bases lay between the germline ends. CDR3 protein: CASSLMGSNEKLFF. The CDR3 DNA reads TGTGCCAGCAGCCTAATGGGCTCCAATGAAAAACTGTTTTTT.

The chain couples TRBV5-1 to TRBJ2-6; 8 bases are a match to TRBD1. Trimming at V came to 7 bases and at J to 0 bases, leaving 6 bases not matched to a gene. From germline, CDR1 is SGHRS and CDR2 YFSETQ. CDR3 length: 16 residues. CDR3 in DNA: TGCGCCAGCTCCTCAGGGGGCAACTCTGGGGCCAACGTCCTGACTTTC. It codes for CASSSGGNSGANVLTF.

The chain is built from TRBV10-3 and TRBJ2-7, with a possible D match to TRBD1 (6 bases). Trimming took off 4 bases at V and 5 bases at J, with 9 bases between the two ends. The germline V gene encodes CDR1 ENHRY and CDR2 SYGVKD. This CDR3 has 12 amino acids. CDR3 in DNA: TGTGCCATCAGTGGGACAGCGGACGAGCAGTACTTC. Its protein is CAISGTADEQYF.

The rearrangement joins TRBV19 to TRBJ2-7; D possibly corresponds to TRBD1 (6 bases). V was pared by 1 base and J by 3 bases, with 13 bases between. The CDR3 totals 15 residues. CDR1 and CDR2 from the germline V gene are LNHDA and SQIVND (reference sequence). CDR3 in amino acids: CASSIAKGQNYEQYF. The CDR3 nucleotides read TGTGCCAGTAGTATAGCTAAAGGACAGAACTACGAGCAGTACTTC.

V and J are TRBV7-2 and TRBJ2-1; TRBD2 matches at 10 bases. After removal of 2 bases from V and 5 bases from J, the junction contained 6 bases not matched to a gene. This CDR3 has 16 residues. Germline lookup yields CDR1 SGHTA and CDR2 FQGNSA. CDR3 region: CASSLRSGRSNNEQFF. The CDR3 DNA reads as TGTGCCAGCAGCTTACGTAGCGGGAGGAGCAACAATGAGCAGTTCTTC.

This sequence joins TRBV4-1 and TRBJ2-1, with D perhaps matching TRBD1 or TRBD2 (5 bases each). The CDR3 spans 17 residues. V lost 4 bases and J 6 bases, leaving 22 bases between the germline ends. Germline V CDR1 and CDR2: MGHRA, YSYEKL. CDR3 sequence reads: CASSPRSALTGANEQFF. Here the CDR3 DNA reads TGCGCCAGCAGCCCGAGAAGCGCTTTAACCGGGGCCAATGAGCAGTTCTTC.

This chain joins TRBV5-1 and TRBJ2-7; D is possibly TRBD2 (5 bases). From germline, CDR1 is SGHRS and CDR2 YFSETQ. Trimming shortened V by 3 bases and J by 5 bases, and 9 bases separated the two germline ends. The CDR3 runs 12 residues. This CDR3 reads CASSSEGDEQYF. The CDR3 DNA follows: TGCGCCAGCAGCTCCGAGGGAGACGAGCAGTACTTC.

This chain uses TRBV3-1 (or the pseudogene TRBV3-2) with TRBJ1-4; D not certain. The CDR3 runs to 14 residues. Trimming shortened V by 2 bases and J by 5 bases, and 9 bases separated the two germline ends. Germline V CDR1 and CDR2: LGHDT, YNNKEL (reference sequence). CDR3 bases: TGTGCCAGCAGCCAAAGGGCTGCAAATGAAAAACTGTTTTTT. The encoded protein is CASSQRAANEKLFF.

As for this clone: A junction end diverges from the germline sequence, so it may reflect a read error. This chain uses TRBV24-1 with TRBJ2-7; D call uncertain. Germline V gives CDR1 KGHDR, CDR2 SFDVKD. The CDR3 totals 11 residues. The CDR3 DNA reads as TGTGCCACCAGTGATTTAGATGAAGTGTGCTTC. This translates into CATSDLDEVCF.

This clone was seen a handful of times. The rearrangement uses TRBV4-1 and TRBJ1-1; a weak D match, TRBD1 (5 bases). CDR3 length: 17 residues. V shed 0 bases and J shed 3 bases, with 17 bases lying between them. Germline CDR1 reads MGHRA; CDR2 reads YSYEKL. The CDR3 DNA follows: TGCGCCAGCAGCCAAGATCCCCCCCCAGGGCGCTACACTGAAGCTTTCTTT. Its translation: CASSQDPPPGRYTEAFF.

This chain joins TRBV6-1 and TRBJ2-6; 8 bases are a match to TRBD1. Trimming took 4 bases from V and 0 from J; bases not matched to a gene: 5. The CDR3 length is 17 residues. Germline values: CDR1 MNHNS, CDR2 SASEGT. The CDR3 spells CASSARQGSSGANVLTF. CDR3 bases: TGTGCCAGCAGTGCAAGACAGGGGAGCTCTGGGGCCAACGTCCTGACTTTC.

The chain has TRBV7-9 and TRBJ2-5; weak D call: TRBD1 (5 bases). V lost 8 bases, J lost 2 bases, and 15 bases lay in between. There are 14 residues in the CDR3. The V gene's germline CDR1 is SEHNR and CDR2 FQNEAQ (reference sequence). CDR3 nucleotide sequence: TGTGCCAGCTGCTCCAGGGCAGTACAAGAGACCCAGTACTTC. It yields the protein CASCSRAVQETQYF.

A single count supports this clone. The V call is TRBV18, the J call TRBJ2-7, with D uncertain. Germline CDR1 reads KGHSH; CDR2 reads LQKENI. The CDR3 is made up of 13 amino acids. V was trimmed by 5 bases and J by 3 bases, leaving 11 bases between them. In DNA, the CDR3 is TGTGCCAGCTCATCGGACGCGCGCTACGAGCAGTACTTC. Translating it yields CASSSDARYEQYF.

V is TRBV5-4 and J is TRBJ2-3; 9 bases align to TRBD2. Germline values: CDR1 SGHNT, CDR2 YYREEE (reference sequence). The CDR3 has 17 residues. Germline trimming cut 4 bases from V and 2 bases from J; bases unmatched to any gene: 11. In nucleotides, the CDR3 is TGTGCCAGCAGCCGGACCGTAGCGGGGGCATACACAGATACGCAGTATTTT. Its translation: CASSRTVAGAYTDTQYF.

This clone has only a few counts. The rearrangement joins TRBV7-2 to TRBJ1-1, with D possibly matching TRBD1 (5 bases). Deletions cut 5 bases from V and 0 bases from J, with 13 bases between. Germline CDR1 reads SGHTA; CDR2 reads FQGNSA. The CDR3 is 15 residues long. CDR3 sequence: CASSRTRGVNTEAFF. The CDR3 nucleotides are TGTGCCAGCAGCCGGACAAGAGGCGTGAACACTGAAGCTTTCTTT.

This chain connects TRBV15 to TRBJ2-1; D remains unclear. The CDR3 covers 15 residues. Trimming removed 4 bases at V and 0 bases at J, with 10 bases between. The V gene's germline CDR1 is LNHNV and CDR2 YYDKDF (reference sequence). The CDR3 DNA reads as TGTGCCACCAGCAATCACGGGCCCTCCTACAATGAGCAGTTCTTC. Translation: CATSNHGPSYNEQFF. The whole variable domain, filled in from reference TRBV15 and TRBJ2-1, reads DAMVIQNPRYQVTQFGKPVTLSCSQTLNHNVMYWYQQKSSQAPKLLFHYYDKDFNNEADTPDNFQSRRPNTSFCFLDIRSPGLGDTAMYLCATSNHGPSYNEQFFGPGTRLTVL.

The rearrangement uses TRBV18 and TRBJ2-1; D is ambiguous. The CDR3 runs 14 residues. Germline V gene data show CDR1 as KGHSH and CDR2 as LQKENI. V shed 3 bases and J shed 8 bases, with 14 bases lying between them. CDR3 bases: TGTGCCAGCTCACCGGGCGGTTCTTTCCATGAGCAGTTCTTC. This gives the protein CASSPGGSFHEQFF.